The 25 T cell receptor beta chains listed next were all sequenced from one sample in a study of Ad26.COV2.S vaccination and SARS-CoV-2 variants. The method was immunoSEQ multiplex PCR; TCRdb's version includes in-frame clones alone and lacks a portion of them. The top ten clones hold 6.4% of a sample with 300,000 to 400,000 clones, around 89% of them seen once. Noted treatment: around 19 received Ad26.COV2.S at low or high dose, single or two shots; 5 received placebo; per-sample allocation not given. Sampling occurred on day 63 after the first vaccine or placebo injection. This sample comprised peripheral blood, obtained in a trial of Ad26.COV2.S vaccine versus placebo. The source is a person aged 18-65 years who received the Ad26.COV2.S COVID-19 vaccine or a placebo.

The chain recombines TRBV19 with TRBJ1-1; 7 positions agree with TRBD1. The germline gives CDR1 LNHDA, CDR2 SQIVND (reference sequence). J lost 5 bases, V lost 6 bases, and 9 bases had no gene match. The CDR3 totals 14 residues. CDR3 sequence reads: CASSRRGEVTEAFF. CDR3 coding DNA: TGTGCCAGTAGCCGCAGGGGGGAGGTGACTGAAGCTTTCTTT.

This rearrangement joins TRBV5-4 to TRBJ2-3; 7 bases match TRBD1. Germline V lookup: CDR1 SGHNT, CDR2 YYREEE (reference sequence). V was pared by 2 bases and J by 5 bases, with 8 bases of the junction left unmatched. The CDR3 has 15 residues. Here the CDR3 DNA reads TGTGCCAGCAGCTTCCCAGGGGGTTTCGTAGATACGCAGTATTTT. As protein: CASSFPGGFVDTQYF.

CDR3 nucleotide sequence: TGTGCCAGCGCACCGCCTGGATCTAACTATGGCTACACCTTC. It is translated as CASAPPGSNYGYTF. The chain employs TRBV6-6 and TRBJ1-2; D call uncertain. Between the trimmed V and J ends, which lost 8 bases and 0 bases, there was a span of 13 bases. This CDR3 spans 14 amino acids. Germline lookup yields CDR1 MNHNY and CDR2 SVGAGI (reference sequence).

The rearrangement uses TRBV18 and TRBJ1-1; no definite D call. V was cut by 5 bases and J by 4 bases, with 14 bases left in between. The CDR3 length is 14 residues. Germline values: CDR1 KGHSH, CDR2 LQKENI. The CDR3 coding sequence is TGTGCCAGCTCAGCCCAGGCGGAGGGCACTGAAGCTTTCTTT. Residues: CASSAQAEGTEAFF.

This chain joins TRBV28 and TRBJ2-7, with no clear D. The germline V gene encodes CDR1 MDHEN and CDR2 SYDVKM. V was cut by 2 bases and J by 4 bases, with 6 bases left in between. CDR3 length equals 12 residues. CDR3 protein: CASSLAPYEQYF. CDR3 DNA: TGTGCCAGCAGTTTAGCGCCATACGAGCAGTACTTC.

This rearrangement joins TRBV19 to TRBJ2-2; TRBD1 matches 7 bases. Germline V gene sequence: CDR1 LNHDA, CDR2 SQIVND (reference sequence). V lost 5 bases and J lost 5; bases outside the gene matches: 8. This CDR3 is 15 amino acids long. The CDR3 nucleotides are TGTGCCAGTAGTGAACAGGGGTTAGGTACCGGGGAGCTGTTTTTT. Protein sequence: CASSEQGLGTGELFF.

This clone was observed a handful of times. The genes are TRBV27 and TRBJ2-7, with 7 nucleotides matching TRBD1. Trimming took 4 bases from V and 1 from J; bases not matched to a gene: 1. CDR1 is MNHEY, CDR2 SMNVEV, per germline (reference sequence). The CDR3 is 13 residues long. In nucleotides, the CDR3 is TGTGCCAGCAGTTCACAGGGGTCCTACGAGCAGTACTTC. Translation: CASSSQGSYEQYF.

The rearrangement joins TRBV7-2 to TRBJ2-7; 13 nucleotides agree with TRBD2. Germline CDR1 and CDR2: SGHTA and FQGNSA. The CDR3 sequence is 15 residues long. V trimming: 5 bases; J trimming: 2 bases; junction bases outside the gene matches: 3. In nucleotides, the CDR3 is TGTGCCAGCAGCCGGACTAGCGGGGGTGCCTACGAGCAGTACTTC. This encodes CASSRTSGGAYEQYF. Looking up the rest from reference TRBV7-2 and TRBJ2-7 gives the full variable domain: GAGVSQSPSNKVTEKGKDVELRCDPISGHTALYWYRQSLGQGLEFLIYFQGNSAPDKSGLPSDRFSAERTGGSVSTLTIQRTQQEDSAVYLCASSRTSGGAYEQYFGPGTRLTVT.

The chain links TRBV4-2 to TRBJ2-7; 9 bases are shared with TRBD2. The CDR3 totals 15 residues. Germline V lookup: CDR1 LGHNA, CDR2 YNFKEQ. V lost 1 base, J lost 4 bases, and 5 bases stayed unmatched. The DNA for the CDR3 is TGTGCCAGCAGCCAAGGAGGCGGGGGGGAATACGAGCAGTACTTC. Its protein product is CASSQGGGGEYEQYF.

In its sample, this clone was seen a few times. CDR3 nucleotides: TGTGCCAGTAGTCAGCGCACTGAAGCTTTCTTT. Protein sequence: CASSQRTEAFF. The chain couples TRBV19 to TRBJ1-1, with unresolved D. The V and J ends lost 5 bases and 4 bases respectively, with 5 bases between them. The germline CDR1 and CDR2 sequences are LNHDA and SQIVND (reference sequence). This CDR3 is built from 11 residues.

The chain is built from TRBV5-6 and TRBJ2-7; 11 bases line up with TRBD2. This CDR3 comprises 16 residues. Germline V gene lookup returns CDR1 SGHDT and CDR2 YYEEEE. Trimming removed 4 bases from V and 1 base from J; junction bases left unmatched: 7. CDR3 region: CASSLPGLAVSYEQYF. CDR3 DNA sequence: TGTGCCAGCAGCCTTCCGGGACTAGCGGTATCCTACGAGCAGTACTTC.

This clone appeared a few times. This CDR3 is also generated by other DNA sequences in the sample. The CDR3 spells CASSRRTGSTDTQYF. The CDR3 nucleotides are TGTGCCAGCAGCAGAAGGACAGGGAGCACAGATACGCAGTATTTT. J is TRBJ2-3 and V is TRBV11-3; 8 bases align to TRBD1. Germline trimming cut 5 bases from V and 0 bases from J; bases unmatched to any gene: 4. Germline-derived CDR1 and CDR2 are SGHNT and YENEEA. The CDR3 loop spans 15 amino acids.

The chain combines TRBV5-1 with TRBJ1-2; 7 nucleotides match TRBD1. V shed 4 bases and J 4 bases; nucleotides not matched to a gene: 4. Germline CDR1 SGHRS, CDR2 YFSETQ. The CDR3 totals 13 residues. CDR3 DNA sequence: TGCGCCAGCAGCCTAGGGGGCGCCTATGGCTACACCTTC. Amino acids: CASSLGGAYGYTF. Variable domain in full (rest from reference TRBV5-1 and TRBJ1-2): KAGVTQTPRYLIKTRGQQVTLSCSPISGHRSVSWYQQTPGQGLQFLFEYFSETQRNKGNFPGRFSGRQFSNSRSEMNVSTLELGDSALYLCASSLGGAYGYTFGSGTRLTVV.

The count of this clone is one. The CDR3 spells CSALERNSYEQYF. The CDR3 nucleotides read TGCAGCGCCCTAGAGCGGAACTCCTACGAGCAGTACTTC. The chain links TRBV29-1 to TRBJ2-7; D may be TRBD2 (5 bases). In germline, CDR1 is SQVTM, CDR2 ANQGSEA. Trimming shortened V by 7 bases and J by 0 bases, and 13 bases separated the two germline ends. The CDR3 contains 13 residues.

The chain links TRBV30 to TRBJ1-1, with D unresolved. Trimming took 4 bases from V and 6 from J, leaving 12 bases between them. The CDR3 totals 12 residues. The germline gives CDR1 GTSNPN, CDR2 SVGIG (reference sequence). CDR3 bases: TGTGCCTGGAATACGGGGTTTGCTGAAGCTTTCTTT. This encodes CAWNTGFAEAFF.

The CDR3: CASSRQGLDEKLFF. Here the CDR3 DNA reads TGTGCCAGCAGCAGACAGGGGCTGGATGAAAAACTGTTTTTT. The chain links TRBV7-9 to TRBJ1-4; 8 bases fit TRBD1. This CDR3 spans 14 amino acids. V gave up 5 bases and J gave up 6 bases; unmatched junction bases: 5. CDR1 and CDR2 (germline): SEHNR, FQNEAQ (reference sequence).

CDR3: CASSIGGLSTGELFF. The CDR3 region has the DNA TGTGCCAGTAGTATTGGGGGGCTGAGCACCGGGGAGCTGTTTTTT. The J gene is TRBJ2-2, the V gene TRBV19; D is perhaps TRBD1 or TRBD2 (6 bases each). Trimming pared 3 bases from V and 4 bases from J, leaving 12 bases between. CDR3 length equals 15 residues. Germline lookup yields CDR1 LNHDA and CDR2 SQIVND (reference sequence). Based on the CDR3 plus reference TRBV19 and TRBJ2-2, the full variable domain is DGGITQSPKYLFRKEGQNVTLSCEQNLNHDAMYWYRQDPGQGLRLIYYSQIVNDFQKGDIAEGYSVSREKKESFPLTVTSAQKNPTAFYLCASSIGGLSTGELFFGEGSRLTVL.

There are many counts of this clone. The chain uses TRBV21-1 and TRBJ1-6. TRBV21-1 counts as a pseudogene. The CDR3 consists of 15 residues. Written as DNA, the CDR3 is TGTGCCAGCAGCAGAGGCGCCATCGTCCAATCACCCCTCCACTTT. Translated: CASSRGAIVQSPLHF.

V and J are TRBV6-5 and TRBJ2-2; perhaps D is TRBD1 or TRBD2 (5 bases each). The CDR3 contains 15 residues. Germline-derived CDR1 and CDR2 are MNHEY and SVGAGI. Trimming removed 7 bases from V and 1 base from J, with 13 bases in between. In DNA, the CDR3 is TGTGCCAGCACCGGGGACGGGTGGAACACCGGGGAGCTGTTTTTT. It is translated as CASTGDGWNTGELFF.

This chain joins TRBV19 and TRBJ1-5; D is perhaps TRBD1 (5 bases). This CDR3 contains 14 residues. V was clipped by 6 bases and J by 4 bases, with 13 bases between them. From germline, CDR1 is LNHDA and CDR2 SQIVND (reference sequence). In nucleotides, the CDR3 is TGTGCCAGTAGGGGCGGGACGGGGAATCAGCCCCAGCATTTT. It specifies CASRGGTGNQPQHF.

On this clone: The sample holds other DNA sequences that translate to the same CDR3. The chain recombines TRBV6-5 with TRBJ1-3; D is perhaps TRBD1 (5 bases). V lost 2 bases and J 1 base, leaving 9 bases between the germline ends. CDR1 and CDR2 from the germline V gene are MNHEY and SVGAGI. The CDR3 consists of 15 residues. The CDR3 reads CASSYVRGSGNTIYF. The CDR3 DNA is TGTGCCAGCAGTTACGTAAGGGGATCTGGAAACACCATATATTTT.

The chain recombines TRBV25-1 with TRBJ1-2, with TRBD1 as a possible D gene (6 bases). The CDR3 covers 14 residues. Trimming removed 3 bases from V and 7 bases from J, with 15 bases in between. Per the germline V gene, CDR1 is MGHDK and CDR2 is SYGVNS. This CDR3 reads CASSDLDTRGGYTF. The CDR3 region has the DNA TGTGCCAGCAGTGATCTGGACACCAGGGGTGGCTACACCTTC.

This sequence joins TRBV5-4 and TRBJ1-6; D unresolved. V was shortened by 4 bases and J by 3 bases, with 14 bases between the two germline ends. The CDR3 has 16 residues. Germline loops: CDR1 SGHNT, CDR2 YYREEE (reference sequence). CDR3 loop: CASSTPGEGYNSPLHF. The CDR3 nucleotides read TGTGCCAGCAGCACGCCCGGGGAGGGCTATAATTCACCCCTCCACTTT.

The chain recombines TRBV5-6 with TRBJ2-7, with no clear D. Trimming removed 3 bases from V and 1 base from J, with 5 bases in between. CDR1 SGHDT and CDR2 YYEEEE come from the germline V gene. There are 12 residues in the CDR3. CDR3 DNA sequence: TGTGCCAGCAGCTCCATATCCTACGAGCAGTACTTC. Its protein is CASSSISYEQYF.

The chain employs TRBV7-9 and TRBJ2-2, with D perhaps matching TRBD1 (5 bases). Per germline, CDR1 SEHNR and CDR2 FQNEAQ (reference sequence). The CDR3 is made up of 14 amino acids. Trimming stripped 5 bases from V and 2 bases from J, with 9 bases between. The CDR3 DNA reads TGTGCCAGCAGCCCACAGGAAAACACCGGGGAGCTGTTTTTT. Protein sequence: CASSPQENTGELFF.